These T cell receptor beta chains were read from a single sample in a study of T cell repertoires in cytomegalovirus infection. Their specific antigens are unknown. From the reads, TCRdb called clonotypes with MiXCR, one entry per CDR3 protein. The table shows 49,000 or so distinct CDR3 sequences, with approximately 20% occurring only once. This material consisted of CD8+ T cells from cultured PBMCs, taken from culture after CMV antigen stimulation. The receptors originated from a human donor in good health (CMV status not recorded). Some clones in this sample may be carry-over from other donors' samples. The CDR3 runs from the conserved cysteine through the conserved F or W. A D gene is named only where the DNA matches it firmly. Not all rows give a size; the values are once, few, many and, for expanded clones, a class.

DNA | CDR3 | V | size | D | J
TGTGCCAGCAGCGTGGGGACTCAAAGCTCCTACGAGCAGTACTTC | CASSVGTQSSYEQYF | TRBV9 | . | . | TRBJ2-7
TGTGCCAGCAGCTTAATTCTTGGTCCGAATAGCGGTAGCTCCTACAATGAGCAGTTCTTC | CASSLILGPNSGSSYNEQFF | TRBV7-2 | many | . | TRBJ2-1
TGTGCCAGTAGCTACCTCGGTGTGGGACAGGGGAGCAATCAGCCCCAGCATTTT | CASSYLGVGQGSNQPQHF | TRBV19 | few | TRBD1 | TRBJ1-5
TGTGCCAGCAGCTCGGCGACCTACGAGCAGTACTTC | CASSSATYEQYF | TRBV7-9 | many | . | TRBJ2-7
TGTGCCAGTAAGCAGGGGACGTCCTACGAGCAGTACTTC | CASKQGTSYEQYF | TRBV19 | . | . | TRBJ2-7
TGTGCCAGCAGCCAAGTAACAGCGGGGGGAAACACCGGGGAGCTGTTTTTT | CASSQVTAGGNTGELFF | TRBV3-1 | many | TRBD2 | TRBJ2-2
TGTGCCAGCAGCCAAGATTGGCGGGGGGTAGCCAAAAACATTCAGTACTTC | CASSQDWRGVAKNIQYF | TRBV4-2 | few | TRBD2 | TRBJ2-4
TGTGCCAGCGGTGGGAGCCAGCCCCAGCATTTT | CASGGSQPQHF | TRBV6-2/TRBV6-3 | few | . | TRBJ1-5
TGCGCCAGCAGCACCGGGGACACCCGTAGAGGGGAGCAGTACTTC | CASSTGDTRRGEQYF | TRBV5-1 | many | . | TRBJ2-7
TGTGCTTGTAGTTTCGGGGAGCTGTTTTTT | CACSFGELFF | TRBV30 | . | . | TRBJ2-2
TGTGCCAGCAGCCTCCCGGACACAGGGGGGTACGAGCAGTACTTC | CASSLPDTGGYEQYF | TRBV7-2 | many | TRBD1 | TRBJ2-7